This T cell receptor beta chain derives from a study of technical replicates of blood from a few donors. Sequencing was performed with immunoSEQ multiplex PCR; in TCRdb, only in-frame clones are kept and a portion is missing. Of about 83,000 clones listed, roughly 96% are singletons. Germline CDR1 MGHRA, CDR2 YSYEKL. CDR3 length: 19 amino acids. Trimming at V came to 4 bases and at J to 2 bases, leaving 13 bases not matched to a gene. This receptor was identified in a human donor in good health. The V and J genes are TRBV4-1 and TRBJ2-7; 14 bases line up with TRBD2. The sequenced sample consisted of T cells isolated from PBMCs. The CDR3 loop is CASSRLPGLAGVNPYEQYF. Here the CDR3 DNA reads TGCGCCAGCAGCCGTCTACCGGGACTAGCGGGAGTTAACCCCTACGAGCAGTACTTC.